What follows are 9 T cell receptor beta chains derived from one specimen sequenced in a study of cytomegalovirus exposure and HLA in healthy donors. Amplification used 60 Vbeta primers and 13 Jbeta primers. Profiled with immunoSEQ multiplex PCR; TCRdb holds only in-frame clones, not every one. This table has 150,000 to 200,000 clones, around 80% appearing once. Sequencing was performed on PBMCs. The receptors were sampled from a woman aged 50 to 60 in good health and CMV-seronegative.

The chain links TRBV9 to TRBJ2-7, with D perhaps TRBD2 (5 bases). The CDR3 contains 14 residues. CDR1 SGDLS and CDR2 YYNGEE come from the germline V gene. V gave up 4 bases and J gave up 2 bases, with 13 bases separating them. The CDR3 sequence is CASSPGVAAYEQYF. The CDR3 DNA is TGTGCCAGCAGCCCCGGGGTCGCTGCCTACGAGCAGTACTTC.

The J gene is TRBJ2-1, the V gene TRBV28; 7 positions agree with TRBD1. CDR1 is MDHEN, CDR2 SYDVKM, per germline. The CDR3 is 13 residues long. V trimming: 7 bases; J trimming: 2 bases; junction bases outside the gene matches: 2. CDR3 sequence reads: CASTQGAYNEQFF. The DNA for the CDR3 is TGTGCCAGCACCCAGGGGGCCTACAATGAGCAGTTCTTC.

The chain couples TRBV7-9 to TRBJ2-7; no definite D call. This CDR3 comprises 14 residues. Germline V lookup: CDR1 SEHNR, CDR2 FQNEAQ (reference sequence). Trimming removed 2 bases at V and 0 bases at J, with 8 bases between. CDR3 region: CASSLHSISYEQYF. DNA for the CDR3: TGTGCCAGCAGCTTACACAGTATCTCCTACGAGCAGTACTTC.

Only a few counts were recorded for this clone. The DNA for the CDR3 is TGTGCCACCTACACAGGGGGCGTATACTACGAGCAGTACTTC. As protein: CATYTGGVYYEQYF. V is TRBV28 and J is TRBJ2-7; 9 bases agree with TRBD1. V was clipped by 10 bases and J by 3 bases; unmatched bases: 10. Germline V gene sequence: CDR1 MDHEN, CDR2 SYDVKM. This CDR3 contains 14 residues.

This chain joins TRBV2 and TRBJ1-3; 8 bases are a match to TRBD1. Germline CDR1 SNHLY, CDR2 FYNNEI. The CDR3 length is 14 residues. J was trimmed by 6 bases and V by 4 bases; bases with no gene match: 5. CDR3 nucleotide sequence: TGTGCCAGCAGTGCCGACAGGGGAACAAACACCATATATTTT. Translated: CASSADRGTNTIYF.

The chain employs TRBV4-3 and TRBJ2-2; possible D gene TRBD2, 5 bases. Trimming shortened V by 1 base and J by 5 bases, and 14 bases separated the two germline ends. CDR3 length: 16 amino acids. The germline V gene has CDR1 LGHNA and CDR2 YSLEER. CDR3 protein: CASSQGYLAATGELFF. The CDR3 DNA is TGCGCCAGCAGCCAAGGTTACCTAGCAGCAACCGGGGAGCTGTTTTTT.

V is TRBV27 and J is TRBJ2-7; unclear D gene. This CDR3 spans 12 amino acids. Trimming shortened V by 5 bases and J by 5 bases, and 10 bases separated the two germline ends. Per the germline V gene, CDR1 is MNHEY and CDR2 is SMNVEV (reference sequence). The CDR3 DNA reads TGTGCCAGCAGTGCCACCCTAGACGAGCAGTACTTC. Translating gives CASSATLDEQYF.

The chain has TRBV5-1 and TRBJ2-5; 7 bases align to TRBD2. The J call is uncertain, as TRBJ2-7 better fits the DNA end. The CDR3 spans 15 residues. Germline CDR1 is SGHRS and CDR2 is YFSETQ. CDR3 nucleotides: TGCGCCAGCAGCCAAAGTCTGCGGGAGTCTGACGAGCAGTACTTC. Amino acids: CASSQSLRESDEQYF.

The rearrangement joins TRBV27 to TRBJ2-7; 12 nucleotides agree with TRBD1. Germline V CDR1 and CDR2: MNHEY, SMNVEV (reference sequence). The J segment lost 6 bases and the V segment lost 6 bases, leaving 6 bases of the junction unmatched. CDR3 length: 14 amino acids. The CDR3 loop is CASRRRDRGLEQYF. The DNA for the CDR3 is TGTGCCAGCAGACGGCGGGACAGGGGGCTCGAGCAGTACTTC.